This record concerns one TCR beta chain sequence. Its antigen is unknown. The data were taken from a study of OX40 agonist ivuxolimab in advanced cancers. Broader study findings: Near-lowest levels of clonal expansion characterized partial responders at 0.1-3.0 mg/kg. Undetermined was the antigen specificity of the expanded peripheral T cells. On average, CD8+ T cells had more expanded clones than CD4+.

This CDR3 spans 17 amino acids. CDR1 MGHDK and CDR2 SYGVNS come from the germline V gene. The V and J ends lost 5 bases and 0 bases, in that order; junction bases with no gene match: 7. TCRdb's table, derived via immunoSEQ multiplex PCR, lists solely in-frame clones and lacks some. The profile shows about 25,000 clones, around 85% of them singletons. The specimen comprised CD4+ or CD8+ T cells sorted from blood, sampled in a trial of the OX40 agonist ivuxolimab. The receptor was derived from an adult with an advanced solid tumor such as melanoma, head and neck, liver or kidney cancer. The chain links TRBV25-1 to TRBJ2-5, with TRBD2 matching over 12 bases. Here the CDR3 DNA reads TGTGCCAGCAGTTCCGGGACTAGCGGGCGACACCAAGAGACCCAGTACTTC. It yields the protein CASSSGTSGRHQETQYF.